Listed here is a single TCR beta chain. These data are taken from a study of blood T cell repertoires in COVID-19. On the study more broadly: PBMCs, B-cell-depleted T cells, or T cells were the source of the cDNA or gDNA that made up the material.

Assay: immunoSEQ multiplex PCR; the TCRdb copy retains only in-frame clones and omits some. Among roughly 90,000 clones, 80% were seen once, and the ten largest hold less than 20%. The length of the CDR3 is 14 residues. V trimming: 7 bases; J trimming: 2 bases; junction bases outside the gene matches: 4. Germline values: CDR1 LNHDA, CDR2 SQIVND (reference sequence). The chain employs TRBV19 and TRBJ2-3; 9 bases are shared with TRBD2. Sequenced sample: peripheral blood. The TCR originated in a human donor in a cohort sampled during active COVID-19. In DNA, the CDR3 is TGTGCCAGTAAGCCTAGCGGGAACACAGATACGCAGTATTTT. Translating gives CASKPSGNTDTQYF.